Below, 10 T cell receptor beta chains from the same sample are listed, as sequenced in a study of shared clonotypes between healthy human individuals. The repertoire was sequenced with immunoSEQ multiplex PCR; TCRdb's copy has only in-frame clones and lacks some. The sample consists of 2.5 million or so clones, roughly 92% of them appearing once. Sequencing was carried out using naive CD4+ T cells sorted from blood. The sample's subset: CD45RA+ positively selected. The receptors come from a man between 18 and 35 years old in good health.

CDR3 bases: TGTGCCAGCAGCTACCAGGGACAGTCATACAATGAGCAGTTCTTC. It yields the protein CASSYQGQSYNEQFF. The V gene is TRBV7-6, the J gene TRBJ2-1, with 7 nucleotides matching TRBD1. There are 15 residues in the CDR3. Trimming removed 4 bases from V and 4 bases from J; junction bases left unmatched: 7. The germline V gene has CDR1 SGHVS and CDR2 FNYEAQ.

CDR3 sequence: CASSWGTEAFF. CDR3 nucleotide sequence: TGCGCCAGCAGTTGGGGCACTGAAGCTTTCTTT. The chain couples TRBV10-1 to TRBJ1-1; D remains unclear. Trimming took off 5 bases at V and 4 bases at J, with 5 bases between the two ends. Germline lookup yields CDR1 WNHNN and CDR2 SYGVQD (reference sequence). CDR3 size: 11 residues.

J is TRBJ2-5 and V is TRBV7-9; D perhaps matches TRBD2 (6 bases). Trimming left V 5 bases short and J 4 bases short, with 14 bases between. Germline loops: CDR1 SEHNR, CDR2 FQNEAQ (reference sequence). The CDR3 runs to 14 residues. DNA of the CDR3: TGTGCCAGCAGCCCCCCTAGCGTGGGAGAGACCCAGTACTTC. It yields the protein CASSPPSVGETQYF.

The genes are TRBV7-2 and TRBJ2-2; 11 nucleotides agree with TRBD2. V shed 5 bases, J shed 3 bases, and the junction held 11 bases outside the gene matches. The germline V gene has CDR1 SGHTA and CDR2 FQGNSA. The CDR3 extends over 18 amino acids. The CDR3: CASSPWGSGRAYTGELFF. The CDR3 DNA follows: TGTGCCAGCAGCCCCTGGGGTAGCGGGAGGGCCTACACCGGGGAGCTGTTTTTT.

This clone was found a few times. V and J are TRBV6-6 and TRBJ1-2; weak D call: TRBD1 (6 bases). The CDR3 has 14 residues. Trimming took off 4 bases at V and 8 bases at J, with 17 bases between the two ends. CDR1 MNHNY and CDR2 SVGAGI come from the germline V gene (reference sequence). As DNA, the CDR3 is TGTGCCAGCAGTTTTTCGGGGGCCACGGGAGGCTACACCTTC. Protein: CASSFSGATGGYTF.

As regards this clone: Distinct nucleotide sequences in the sample also encode this CDR3. The J gene is TRBJ2-7, the V gene TRBV7-9, with D perhaps TRBD2 (6 bases). Germline loops: CDR1 SEHNR, CDR2 FQNEAQ (reference sequence). CDR3 size: 11 residues. V was trimmed by 4 bases and J by 7 bases, leaving 8 bases between them. Here the CDR3 DNA reads TGTGCCAGCAGCTCCGGAGGGGAGCAGTACTTC. It specifies CASSSGGEQYF. Full variable domain (remainder filled in from reference TRBV7-9 and TRBJ2-7): DTGVSQNPRHKITKRGQNVTFRCDPISEHNRLYWYRQTLGQGPEFLTYFQNEAQLEKSRLLSDRFSAERPKGSFSTLEIQRTEQGDSAMYLCASSSGGEQYFGPGTRLTVT.

V and J are TRBV18 and TRBJ2-1; 8 bases fit TRBD2. Germline CDR1 reads KGHSH; CDR2 reads LQKENI. The CDR3 is 14 amino acids. The V and J ends lost 3 bases and 8 bases, in that order; junction bases with no gene match: 6. Here the CDR3 reads CASSPGSGTDEQFF. As DNA, the CDR3 is TGTGCCAGCTCACCGGGTAGCGGGACGGATGAGCAGTTCTTC. Complete variable domain (other parts from reference TRBV18 and TRBJ2-1): NAGVMQNPRHLVRRRGQEARLRCSPMKGHSHVYWYRQLPEEGLKFMVYLQKENIIDESGMPKERFSAEFPKEGPSILRIQQVVRGDSAAYFCASSPGSGTDEQFFGPGTRLTVL.

The sample holds one count of this clone. V and J are TRBV10-3 and TRBJ1-4; TRBD1 matches at 7 bases. The CDR3 consists of 15 residues. Germline CDR1 and CDR2: ENHRY and SYGVKD. The V gene end was trimmed by 3 bases and the J gene end by 8 bases; junction bases not matched to a gene: 9. CDR3 in DNA: TGTGCCATCAGTGATTTCAGGGGGGCGGGGGAAAAACTGTTTTTT. It encodes CAISDFRGAGEKLFF.

V gene TRBV6-5 combines with J gene TRBJ2-7; TRBD1 or TRBD2 may be the D gene (5 bases each). CDR3 length equals 13 residues. Germline lookup yields CDR1 MNHEY and CDR2 SVGAGI. V was clipped by 7 bases and J by 4 bases, with 14 bases between them. The chain's CDR3 is CASKTGTQYEQYF. CDR3 bases: TGTGCCAGCAAAACCGGGACCCAGTACGAGCAGTACTTC.

This clone was observed a few times. The chain recombines TRBV30 with TRBJ1-5; D is unresolved. This CDR3 is 15 amino acids long. V lost 6 bases, J lost 5 bases, and 20 bases lay in between. Germline values: CDR1 GTSNPN, CDR2 SVGIG (reference sequence). The CDR3 sequence: CACNSKGHGDQPQHF. In DNA, the CDR3 is TGTGCCTGCAACAGCAAAGGCCACGGGGATCAGCCCCAGCATTTT. Together with reference TRBV30 and TRBJ1-5, the CDR3 gives the full variable domain: SQTIHQWPATLVQPVGSPLSLECTVEGTSNPNLYWYRQAAGRGLQLLFYSVGIGQISSEVPQNLSASRPQDRQFILSSKKLLLSDSGFYLCACNSKGHGDQPQHFGDGTRLSIL.